The 14 T cell receptor beta chains presented below share a single source sample, sequenced in a study of shared clonotypes between healthy human individuals. Only in-frame clones appear in the TCRdb table, and some are missing; sequencing was by immunoSEQ multiplex PCR. The sample has around 2.5 million clones; 80% to 95% are singletons. The sample taken for sequencing was naive CD4+ T cells from PBMCs. Subset denoted: CD45RA+ positively selected. The receptors were sampled from a man aged 18 to 30 in good health. Some clones in this sample may be carry-over from other donors' samples.

The chain employs TRBV6-6 and TRBJ2-2; D is unresolved. The CDR3 sequence is 14 residues long. V was cut by 2 bases and J by 2 bases, with 6 bases left in between. Per the germline V gene, CDR1 is MNHNY and CDR2 is SVGAGI (reference sequence). CDR3 in DNA: TGTGCCAGCAGTTACCAGAGAAACACCGGGGAGCTGTTTTTT. Protein product: CASSYQRNTGELFF.

Of note for this clone: The sample contains more than one DNA sequence encoding this CDR3. The V and J genes are TRBV4-2 and TRBJ1-5; D is uncertain. V was shortened by 0 bases and J by 1 base, with 4 bases between the two germline ends. This CDR3 spans 14 amino acids. Germline V CDR1 and CDR2: LGHNA, YNFKEQ. The CDR3 DNA sequence: TGTGCCAGCAGCCAAGAAGGCAGCAATCAGCCCCAGCATTTT. It is translated as CASSQEGSNQPQHF.

The CDR3 here is CASSATQGFPDTQYF. In nucleotides, the CDR3 is TGTGCCAGCAGCGCCACCCAAGGTTTTCCGGATACGCAGTATTTT. The V gene is TRBV9, the J gene TRBJ2-3; no clear D. The germline CDR1 and CDR2 sequences are SGDLS and YYNGEE. Trimming took off 3 bases at V and 6 bases at J, with 17 bases between the two ends. The CDR3 sequence is 15 residues long.

This rearrangement joins TRBV9 to TRBJ2-1, with 12 bases matching TRBD2. Trimming at V came to 0 bases and at J to 7 bases, leaving 5 bases not matched to a gene. CDR1 and CDR2 (germline): SGDLS, YYNGEE. This CDR3 has 16 residues. CDR3 sequence: CASSVAATSGSNEQFF. As DNA, the CDR3 is TGTGCCAGCAGCGTAGCTGCGACTAGCGGGAGTAATGAGCAGTTCTTC.

The chain combines TRBV28 with TRBJ1-2, with unresolved D. Between the trimmed V and J ends, which lost 1 base and 7 bases, there was a span of 19 bases. In germline, CDR1 is MDHEN, CDR2 SYDVKM. The CDR3 covers 16 residues. The CDR3 reads CASSLFLAGTPRGYTF. The CDR3 nucleotides read TGTGCCAGCAGTTTATTTTTGGCGGGCACCCCGCGTGGCTACACCTTC.

With respect to this clone: Other DNA sequences in this sample translate to the same CDR3. The V call is TRBV5-1, the J call TRBJ2-7, with 10 bases matching TRBD2. The CDR3 totals 15 residues. V was clipped by 2 bases and J by 6 bases; unmatched bases: 8. The germline V gene encodes CDR1 SGHRS and CDR2 YFSETQ. DNA for the CDR3: TGCGCCAGCAGCTTCGGCCTAGCGGGAGTTGGCGAGCAGTACTTC. This sequence encodes CASSFGLAGVGEQYF.

The chain links TRBV29-1 to TRBJ1-5, with no clear D. From germline, CDR1 is SQVTM and CDR2 ANQGSEA. Trimming shortened V by 4 bases and J by 4 bases, and 8 bases separated the two germline ends. The CDR3 runs to 12 residues. The CDR3 sequence is CSVGVQNQPQHF. CDR3 sequence (DNA): TGCAGCGTTGGGGTACAGAATCAGCCCCAGCATTTT.

The gene calls are TRBV27 and TRBJ2-7; possible D gene TRBD1, 5 bases. V shed 6 bases and J shed 0 bases, with 12 bases lying between them. Germline loops: CDR1 MNHEY, CDR2 SMNVEV (reference sequence). This CDR3 is built from 14 residues. The CDR3 protein is CASRPRQSSYEQYF. CDR3 nucleotides: TGTGCCAGCAGACCAAGACAGAGCTCCTACGAGCAGTACTTC.

On this clone itself: Other DNA variants within this sample encode the same CDR3. The chain combines TRBV19 with TRBJ2-7; weak D call: TRBD1 (6 bases). The CDR3 totals 15 residues. The V gene lost 1 base and the J gene lost 1 base, with 11 bases spanning the gap. The germline CDR1 and CDR2 sequences are LNHDA and SQIVND (reference sequence). The CDR3 loop is CASSIAPTGSYEQYF. The CDR3 bases are TGTGCCAGTAGTATAGCCCCCACAGGGTCCTACGAGCAGTACTTC.

This clone was detected only once. J is TRBJ2-1 and V is TRBV2, with 10 nucleotides matching TRBD2. The CDR3 spans 15 residues. V was clipped by 5 bases and J by 7 bases; unmatched bases: 8. In germline, CDR1 is SNHLY, CDR2 FYNNEI. The CDR3 DNA reads as TGTGCCAGCAGTACGTCCCTAGCGGGAGTGAATGAGCAGTTCTTC. Protein: CASSTSLAGVNEQFF.

The genes are TRBV29-1 and TRBJ2-1; TRBD2 matches at 8 bases. The germline V gene has CDR1 SQVTM and CDR2 ANQGSEA. After removal of 7 bases from V and 5 bases from J, the junction contained 10 bases not matched to a gene. This CDR3 is 14 amino acids long. The CDR3 sequence is CSAAGRAANNEQFF. The DNA for the CDR3 is TGCAGCGCCGCCGGGAGGGCCGCCAACAATGAGCAGTTCTTC.

This clone came up once. The V and J genes are TRBV5-1 and TRBJ2-7, with D possibly TRBD2 on 6 matching bases. This CDR3 is built from 18 residues. V gave up 1 base and J gave up 2 bases, with 22 bases separating them. Germline values: CDR1 SGHRS, CDR2 YFSETQ. DNA of the CDR3: TGCGCCAGCAGCTTGAGGGACTCCCTTTCCCGGATCACCTACGAGCAGTACTTC. Its translation is CASSLRDSLSRITYEQYF.

This chain joins TRBV29-1 and TRBJ2-3; D is uncertain. Germline CDR1 is SQVTM and CDR2 is ANQGSEA. The V and J ends lost 4 bases and 9 bases respectively, with 5 bases between them. This CDR3 has 9 residues. The DNA of the CDR3 is TGCAGCGTTGGTCGAACGCAGTATTTT. Residues: CSVGRTQYF.

The V gene is TRBV30, the J gene TRBJ1-4, with TRBD1 matching over 10 bases. The V and J ends lost 2 bases and 7 bases, in that order; junction bases with no gene match: 4. The CDR3 totals 14 residues. Germline V gene lookup returns CDR1 GTSNPN and CDR2 SVGIG (reference sequence). CDR3 coding DNA: TGTGCCTGGAGTCTGGGGACAGGGGCTGAAAAACTGTTTTTT. This sequence encodes CAWSLGTGAEKLFF.